A selection of T cell receptor beta chains follows, all from one sample in a study of PD-1 blockade in classical Hodgkin lymphoma. Only in-frame clones appear in the TCRdb table, and some are missing; sequencing was by immunoSEQ multiplex PCR. This repertoire shows about 20,000 clones, approximately 80% found once; its top ten account for roughly 7.3%. The sample here was CD8+ T cells from blood, taken before the fourth cycle of nivolumab. Source of these receptors: a human donor with classical Hodgkin lymphoma. The CDR3 runs from the conserved cysteine through the conserved F or W. A D gene is named only where the DNA matches it firmly. Expanded clones get a size class; other rows say once, few or many, or leave the size out.

TRBJ2-5 | - | 13 | TRBV4-2 | - | CASSYRQQETQYF | TGTGCCAGCAGCTATCGACAGCAAGAGACCCAGTACTTC
TRBJ1-2 | once | 13 | TRBV5-8 | - | CASSSGYNYGYTF | TGTGCCAGCAGCTCAGGCTATAACTATGGCTACACCTTC
TRBJ1-1 | - | 12 | TRBV11-2 | - | CASSSMNTEAFF | TGTGCCAGCAGCTCAATGAACACTGAAGCTTTCTTT
TRBJ2-7 | - | 13 | TRBV5-4 | TRBD2 | CASYGLGDYEQYF | TGTGCCAGCTACGGACTAGGGGACTACGAGCAGTACTTC
TRBJ1-2 | once | 14 | TRBV9 | - | CASSALRGAHGYTF | TGTGCCAGCAGCGCATTAAGGGGGGCTCATGGCTACACCTTC
TRBJ1-5 | - | 14 | TRBV19 | - | CASSNYDPNQPQHF | TGTGCCAGTAGCAACTACGACCCTAATCAGCCCCAGCATTTT
TRBJ2-5 | - | 11 | TRBV11-2 | - | CASSLIQGKYF | TGTGCCAGCAGCTTAATCCAGGGCAAGTACTTC
TRBJ2-2 | - | 17 | TRBV27 | - | CASSLSGNRANTGELFF | TGTGCCAGCAGTTTATCGGGGAATAGGGCGAACACCGGGGAGCTGTTTTTT
TRBJ2-1 | - | 17 | TRBV4-3 | TRBD2 | CASSQDGLARPYNEQFF | TGCGCCAGCAGCCAAGACGGACTAGCGCGTCCATACAATGAGCAGTTCTTC
TRBJ2-7 | - | 13 | TRBV5-1 | - | CASSLAQGYEQYF | TGCGCCAGCAGCTTGGCACAGGGATACGAGCAGTACTTC
TRBJ1-1 | - | 12 | TRBV7-9 | - | CASSLGTSEAFF | TGTGCCAGCAGCCTCGGGACCTCAGAAGCTTTCTTT
TRBJ2-1 | - | 19 | TRBV7-9 | TRBD2 | CASTRTTSGGPSSYNEQFF | TGTGCCAGCACCCGAACTACTAGCGGGGGGCCAAGCTCCTACAATGAGCAGTTCTTC
TRBJ2-7 | - | 14 | TRBV28 | - | CATNQRTGSYEQYF | TGTGCCACCAACCAAAGGACTGGAAGCTACGAGCAGTACTTC
TRBJ1-3 | once | 14 | TRBV7-9 | - | CASSLGTAGNTIYF | TGTGCCAGCAGCCTCGGGACCGCTGGAAACACCATATATTTT
TRBJ2-1 | - | 14 | TRBV27 | - | CASSPWAGVGEQFF | TGTGCCAGCAGTCCATGGGCAGGGGTAGGTGAGCAGTTCTTC
TRBJ2-7 | - | 13 | TRBV5-1 | - | CASSVDRMGEQYF | TGCGCCAGCAGTGTCGACCGCATGGGCGAGCAGTACTTC
TRBJ2-3 | - | 16 | TRBV2 | TRBD2 | CASSERASGGTDTQYF | TGTGCCAGCAGTGAAAGGGCTAGCGGGGGTACAGATACGCAGTATTTT
TRBJ2-5 | - | 19 | TRBV7-2 | - | CASSLTSNAIALSRETQYF | TGTGCCAGCAGCTTGACCTCTAACGCGATCGCACTGTCTCGGGAGACTCAGTACTTC
TRBJ2-7 | - | 13 | TRBV27 | TRBD2 | CASSLYGGGEQYF | TGTGCCAGCAGTTTATACGGGGGGGGCGAGCAGTACTTC
TRBJ1-6 | - | 16 | TRBV25-1 | TRBD1 | CASSAQTGGFNSPLHF | TGTGCCAGCAGTGCCCAGACAGGGGGATTTAATTCACCCCTCCACTTT
TRBJ1-2 | - | 15 | TRBV9 | TRBD1 | CASSGRTGRSDGYTF | TGTGCCAGCAGCGGTCGGACAGGGCGGTCTGATGGCTACACCTTC
TRBJ1-2 | - | 15 | TRBV7-9 | - | CATFTDGWANYGYTF | TGTGCCACCTTTACAGACGGATGGGCTAACTATGGCTACACCTTC
TRBJ2-2 | - | 18 | TRBV19 | - | CASSIPAWQVTFPGELFF | TGTGCCAGTAGTATCCCAGCCTGGCAGGTGACTTTTCCCGGGGAGCTGTTTTTT
TRBJ2-3 | - | 17 | TRBV29-1 | TRBD2 | CSVFLAGDRTSTDTQYF | TGCAGCGTGTTCTTAGCGGGGGACCGTACGAGCACAGATACGCAGTATTTT
TRBJ1-6 | medium-sized | 14 | TRBV15 | - | CATSGGATNSPLHF | TGTGCCACCAGCGGGGGGGCTACCAATTCACCCCTCCACTTT
TRBJ2-1 | - | 13 | TRBV6-4 | TRBD2 | CASSALAGNEQFF | TGTGCCAGCAGTGCTCTAGCGGGGAATGAGCAGTTCTTC
TRBJ2-3 | - | 12 | TRBV5-6 | - | CASSLGWDTQYF | TGTGCCAGCAGCTTGGGTTGGGATACGCAGTATTTT
TRBJ2-3 | - | 14 | TRBV19 | TRBD2 | CASMTSGGGDTQYF | TGTGCCAGTATGACTAGCGGGGGAGGTGATACGCAGTATTTT
TRBJ1-5 | - | 16 | TRBV2 | - | CASSEALPYSNQPQHF | TGTGCCAGCAGTGAAGCGCTTCCGTATAGCAATCAGCCCCAGCATTTT
TRBJ1-3 | - | 11 | TRBV19 | - | CASRRGNTIYF | TGTGCCAGTAGACGGGGAAACACCATATATTTT
TRBJ2-5 | - | 17 | TRBV5-1 | TRBD2 | CASSPGTSGGFYETQYF | TGCGCCAGCAGCCCGGGGACTAGCGGGGGGTTTTACGAGACCCAGTACTTC
TRBJ1-1 | few | 12 | TRBV29-1 | - | CSGKTGNTEAFF | TGCAGCGGGAAGACAGGGAACACTGAAGCTTTCTTT
TRBJ2-5 | - | 13 | TRBV4-3 | - | CASSQVTLETQYF | TGCGCCAGCAGCCAAGTTACTCTAGAGACCCAGTACTTC
TRBJ2-7 | - | 14 | TRBV5-4 | - | CASSQDHRSYEQYF | TGCGCCAGCAGCCAAGATCACAGGAGCTACGAGCAGTACTTC
TRBJ1-2 | few | 9 | TRBV29-1 | - | CSTPGGYTF | TGCAGCACTCCGGGAGGCTACACCTTC
TRBJ2-2 | - | 13 | TRBV5-6 | - | CASSFGQTGELFF | TGTGCCAGCAGCTTTGGACAGACCGGGGAGCTGTTTTTT
TRBJ2-1 | - | 15 | TRBV30 | - | CAWSPDVGSYNEQFF | TGTGCCTGGAGTCCCGACGTAGGCTCCTACAATGAGCAGTTCTTC
TRBJ1-2 | once | 14 | TRBV6-5 | - | CASSYATDYYGYTF | TGTGCCAGCAGTTATGCTACGGATTACTATGGCTACACCTTC
TRBJ2-1 | - | 14 | TRBV5-1 | - | CASRAPGTRDEQFF | TGCGCCAGCAGAGCGCCAGGGACCAGGGATGAGCAGTTCTTC
TRBJ2-1 | - | 14 | TRBV15 | - | CATSREVSRNEQFF | TGTGCCACCAGCAGAGAGGTTAGTCGCAATGAGCAGTTCTTC
TRBJ1-1 | - | 14 | TRBV21-1 | - | CASSKPYSNTEAFF | TGTGCCAGCAGCAAGCCCTACAGTAACACTGAAGCTTTCTTT